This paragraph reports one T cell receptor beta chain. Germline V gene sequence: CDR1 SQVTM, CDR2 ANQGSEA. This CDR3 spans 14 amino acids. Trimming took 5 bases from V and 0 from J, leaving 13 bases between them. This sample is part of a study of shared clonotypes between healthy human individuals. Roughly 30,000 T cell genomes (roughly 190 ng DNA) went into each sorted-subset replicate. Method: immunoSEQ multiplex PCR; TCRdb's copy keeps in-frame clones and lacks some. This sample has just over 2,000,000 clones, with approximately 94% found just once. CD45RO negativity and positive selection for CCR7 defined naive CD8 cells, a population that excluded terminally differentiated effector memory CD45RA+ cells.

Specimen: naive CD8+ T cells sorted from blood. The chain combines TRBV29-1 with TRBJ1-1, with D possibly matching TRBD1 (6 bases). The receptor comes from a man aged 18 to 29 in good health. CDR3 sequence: CSVRNRQVNTEAFF. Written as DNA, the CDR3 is TGCAGCGTTCGTAACCGACAGGTGAACACTGAAGCTTTCTTT.